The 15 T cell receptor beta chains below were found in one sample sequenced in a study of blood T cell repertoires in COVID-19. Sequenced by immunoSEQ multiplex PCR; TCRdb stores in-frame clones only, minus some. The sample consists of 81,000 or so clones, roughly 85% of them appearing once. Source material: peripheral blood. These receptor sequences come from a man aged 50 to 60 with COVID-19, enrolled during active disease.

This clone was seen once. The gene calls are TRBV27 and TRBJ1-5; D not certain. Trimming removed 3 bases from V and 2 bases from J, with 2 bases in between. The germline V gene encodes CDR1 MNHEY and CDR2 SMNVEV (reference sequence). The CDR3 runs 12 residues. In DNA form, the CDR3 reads TGTGCCAGCAGTTTCGGCAATCAGCCCCAGCATTTT. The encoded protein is CASSFGNQPQHF.

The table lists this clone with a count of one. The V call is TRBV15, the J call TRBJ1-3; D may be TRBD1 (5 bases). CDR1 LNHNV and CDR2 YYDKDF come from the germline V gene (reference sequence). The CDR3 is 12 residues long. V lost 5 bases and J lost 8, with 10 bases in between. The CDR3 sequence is CATSRDSDTIYF. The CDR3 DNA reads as TGTGCCACCAGCCGGGACTCCGACACCATATATTTT.

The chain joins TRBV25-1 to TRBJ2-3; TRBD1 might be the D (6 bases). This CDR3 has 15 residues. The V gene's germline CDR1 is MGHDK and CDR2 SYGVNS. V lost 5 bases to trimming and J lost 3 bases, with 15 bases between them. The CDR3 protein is CASSYTFGTTDTQYF. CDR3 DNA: TGTGCCAGCAGTTACACGTTTGGGACAACAGATACGCAGTATTTT.

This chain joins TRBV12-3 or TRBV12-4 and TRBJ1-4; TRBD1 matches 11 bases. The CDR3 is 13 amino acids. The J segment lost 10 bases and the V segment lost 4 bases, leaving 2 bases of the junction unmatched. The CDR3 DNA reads TGTGCCAGCAGTTGGACAGGGGGCGGAAAACTGTTTTTT. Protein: CASSWTGGGKLFF.

CDR3 nucleotide sequence: TGTGCCAGCAGTCCTCGGGGCACAGATACGCAGTATTTT. It yields the protein CASSPRGTDTQYF. The chain combines TRBV11-2 with TRBJ2-3; D is uncertain. This CDR3 has 13 amino acids. Germline loops: CDR1 SGHAT, CDR2 FQNNGV. The germline V and J ends were trimmed by 6 bases and 1 base, with 8 bases remaining between them.

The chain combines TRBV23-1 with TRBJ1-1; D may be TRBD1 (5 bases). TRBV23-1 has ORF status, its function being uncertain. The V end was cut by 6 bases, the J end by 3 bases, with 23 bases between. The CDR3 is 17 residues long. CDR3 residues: CASRTPGRVLADTEAFF. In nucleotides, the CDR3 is TGCGCCAGCAGGACCCCGGGCAGGGTCCTGGCCGACACTGAAGCTTTCTTT.

The CDR3 DNA is TGTGCCAGTAGGGGCCAGGGGCTCATGAACACTGAAGCTTTCTTT. As protein: CASRGQGLMNTEAFF. V usage is TRBV19 and J usage is TRBJ1-1; a weak D match, TRBD1 (6 bases). This CDR3 has 15 amino acids. Germline-derived CDR1 and CDR2 are LNHDA and SQIVND (reference sequence). V gave up 6 bases and J gave up 0 bases, with 14 bases separating them.

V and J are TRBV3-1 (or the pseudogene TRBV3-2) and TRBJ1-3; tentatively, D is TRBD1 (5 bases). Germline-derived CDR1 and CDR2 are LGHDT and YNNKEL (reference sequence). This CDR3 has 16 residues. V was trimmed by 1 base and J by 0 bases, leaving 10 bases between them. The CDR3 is CASSQGGGSSGNTIYF. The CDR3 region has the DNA TGTGCCAGCAGCCAAGGGGGGGGGAGCTCTGGAAACACCATATATTTT.

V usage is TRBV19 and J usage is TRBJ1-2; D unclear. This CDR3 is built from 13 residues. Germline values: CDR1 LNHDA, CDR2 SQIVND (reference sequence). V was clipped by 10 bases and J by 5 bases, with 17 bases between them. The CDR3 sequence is CANMGRVGYGYTF. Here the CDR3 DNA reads TGTGCCAATATGGGGAGGGTGGGATATGGCTACACCTTC.

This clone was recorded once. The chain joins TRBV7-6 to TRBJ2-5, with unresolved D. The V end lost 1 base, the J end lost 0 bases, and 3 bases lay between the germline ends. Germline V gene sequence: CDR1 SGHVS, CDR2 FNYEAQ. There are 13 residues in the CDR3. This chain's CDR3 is CASSLVYQETQYF. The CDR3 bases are TGTGCCAGCAGCTTAGTCTACCAAGAGACCCAGTACTTC.

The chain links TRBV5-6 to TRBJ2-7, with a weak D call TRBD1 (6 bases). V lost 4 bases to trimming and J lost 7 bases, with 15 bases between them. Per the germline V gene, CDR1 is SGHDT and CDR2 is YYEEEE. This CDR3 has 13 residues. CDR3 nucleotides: TGTGCCAGCAGCCGCACCACAGGGAAAGAGCAGTACTTC. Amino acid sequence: CASSRTTGKEQYF.

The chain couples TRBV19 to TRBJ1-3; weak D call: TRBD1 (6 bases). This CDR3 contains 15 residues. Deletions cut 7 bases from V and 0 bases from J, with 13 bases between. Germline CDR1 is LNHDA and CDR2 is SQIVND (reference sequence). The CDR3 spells CASKSGVLSGNTIYF. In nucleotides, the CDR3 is TGTGCCAGTAAATCAGGGGTCCTCTCTGGAAACACCATATATTTT.

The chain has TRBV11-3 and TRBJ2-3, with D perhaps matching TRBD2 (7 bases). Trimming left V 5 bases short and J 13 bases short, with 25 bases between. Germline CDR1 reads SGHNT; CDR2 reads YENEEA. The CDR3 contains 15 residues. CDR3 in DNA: TGTGCCAGCAGCGCCCGGGGGGCGGGGGACCCGACAAAGTATTTT. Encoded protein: CASSARGAGDPTKYF.

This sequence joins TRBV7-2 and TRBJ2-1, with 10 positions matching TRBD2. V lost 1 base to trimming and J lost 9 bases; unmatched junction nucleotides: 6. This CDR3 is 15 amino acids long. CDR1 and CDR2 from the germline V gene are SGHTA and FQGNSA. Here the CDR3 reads CASSLGLAGVGEQFF. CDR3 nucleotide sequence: TGTGCCAGCAGCTTAGGGCTAGCGGGAGTCGGTGAGCAGTTCTTC.

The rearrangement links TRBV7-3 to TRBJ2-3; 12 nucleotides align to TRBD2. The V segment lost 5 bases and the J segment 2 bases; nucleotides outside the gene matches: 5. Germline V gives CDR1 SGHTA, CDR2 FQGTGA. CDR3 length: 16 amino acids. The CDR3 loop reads CASSLRTSGITDTQYF. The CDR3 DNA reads TGTGCCAGCAGCCTCCGGACTAGCGGGATCACAGATACGCAGTATTTT. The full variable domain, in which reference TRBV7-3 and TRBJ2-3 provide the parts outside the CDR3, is GAGVSQTPSNKVTEKGKYVELRCDPISGHTALYWYRQSLGQGPEFLIYFQGTGAADDSGLPNDRFFAVRPEGSVSTLKIQRTERGDSAVYLCASSLRTSGITDTQYFGPGTRLTVL.